Sequencing of this TCR beta chain was carried out in a study of T cell responses to AZD1222 COVID-19 vaccine. Findings of the study overall: Only five to seven AZD1222 recipients tested seropositive at baseline. White British people made up most donors, females outnumbered males, and clonal diversity was possibly underestimated. Repertoire samples came only from after the peak T cell response. Nearly half of spike-specific TCRs reportedly target unmutated variant regions.

The germline CDR1 and CDR2 sequences are SGHTA and FQGNSA. V lost 5 bases and J lost 1; bases outside the gene matches: 5. The CDR3 totals 15 residues. Concerning this clone: Its antigen is not identified.

Profiling relied on immunoSEQ multiplex PCR, and the TCRdb table lists in-frame clones only, not all of them. The sample contains fewer than 150,000 clones, approximately 88% of which appear only once. This chain links TRBV7-2 with TRBJ2-1, with 7 bases fitting TRBD2. This TCR was sampled from an adult in good health. The material sequenced was peripheral blood, taken on day 0 of AZD1222 vaccination. In DNA, the CDR3 is TGTGCCAGCAGCCTGCGACTAGCATCCTACAATGAGCAGTTCTTC. The encoded protein is CASSLRLASYNEQFF.